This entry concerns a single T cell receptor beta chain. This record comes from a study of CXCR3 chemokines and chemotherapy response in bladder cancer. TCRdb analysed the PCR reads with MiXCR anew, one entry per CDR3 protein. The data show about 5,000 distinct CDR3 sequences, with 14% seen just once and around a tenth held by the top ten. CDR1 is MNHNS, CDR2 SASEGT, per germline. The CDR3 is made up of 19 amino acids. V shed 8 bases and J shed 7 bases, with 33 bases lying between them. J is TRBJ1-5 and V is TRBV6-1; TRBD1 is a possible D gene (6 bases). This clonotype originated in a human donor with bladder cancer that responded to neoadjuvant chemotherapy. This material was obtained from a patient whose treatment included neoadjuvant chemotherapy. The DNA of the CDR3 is TGTGCCAGCCCGGACAGACTGAACACCGGGGAGGGGTACCGGCAGCCCCAGCATTTT. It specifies CASPDRLNTGEGYRQPQHF.